A selection of T cell receptor beta chains follows, all from one sample in a study. TCRdb re-derived calls from the 5' RACE reads in MiXCR, one entry per CDR3 protein. The repertoire holds around 52,000 distinct CDR3 sequences, with about 28% as singletons. The sequencing input was tumor-infiltrating memory CD4+ T cells sorted from the breast tumor. The receptor set was obtained from a female donor with breast cancer. Both conserved end residues are part of each CDR3. D genes are given only for firm matches. The size field is filled for only some rows; it gives once, few, many or a size class.

TRBJ2-3 TRBD2 TRBV5-6 - TGTGCCGGGTCCGCAAGCGGGAGAAAACCAGATACGCAGTATTTT CAGSASGRKPDTQYF
TRBJ2-1 - TRBV20-1 few TGCAGTGCTAGAGACCCTAGCGTCGGGTTCTTC CSARDPSVGFF
TRBJ1-2 TRBD1 TRBV6-5 - TGTGCCAGCAGACACAGGGGTGGGGGCTACACCTTC CASRHRGGGYTF
TRBJ2-3 - TRBV4-2 few TGTGCCAGCAGCCAGGCCGGGACTCAAACAGATACGCAGTATTTT CASSQAGTQTDTQYF
TRBJ2-3 - TRBV7-8 - TGTGCCAGCAGCTTAGACGGCGGTTTCACAGATACGCAGTATTTT CASSLDGGFTDTQYF
TRBJ1-1 TRBD1 TRBV11-3 - TGTGCCAGCAGCTTAAGTTCGGGACAGGGCACTGAAGCTTTCTTT CASSLSSGQGTEAFF
TRBJ2-1 - TRBV6-5 - TGTGCCAGCAGTTACCGTGGGGATGAGCAGTTCTTC CASSYRGDEQFF
TRBJ1-1 - TRBV6-5 few TGTGCCAGCAGTTCCACAGGCAAGGGAGCTTTCTTT CASSSTGKGAFF
TRBJ2-7 TRBD2 TRBV7-2 many TGTGCCACCGCGACTAGCGGGGCCTACGAGCAGTACTTC CATATSGAYEQYF
TRBJ2-3 TRBD1 TRBV9 - TGTGCCAGCAGCGTAGCTTGGGACAGCAACACAGATACGCAGTATTTT CASSVAWDSNTDTQYF
TRBJ2-3 - TRBV5-1 few TGCGCCAGCAGCTTTTCGGAGGGAGATACGCAGTATTTT CASSFSEGDTQYF
TRBJ1-5 - TRBV24-1 - TGTGCCACCAGCGGGACCCACAATCAGTCCCAGCATTTT CATSGTHNQSQHF
TRBJ2-1 - TRBV11-2 - TGTGCCAGCAGCACACCGGGACCACGGGAGCAGTTCTTC CASSTPGPREQFF
TRBJ2-7 TRBD2 TRBV7-2 many TGTGCCAGCAGCTTTGGCGGGGGCGAGCAGTACTTC CASSFGGGEQYF
TRBJ2-3 TRBD1 TRBV24-1 - TGTGCCACCAGTGAACTAACCGGGACAGGGCCCGATACGCAGTATTTT CATSELTGTGPDTQYF
TRBJ2-3 - TRBV7-2 few TGTGCCAGCAGCTTTCGTCTAGCAGATACGCAGTATTTT CASSFRLADTQYF
TRBJ2-5 - TRBV20-1 - TGCAGTGCTTACCGGGACAATGAAGAGACCCAGTACTTC CSAYRDNEETQYF
TRBJ2-7 - TRBV7-2 - TGTGCCAGCAGCTCCTTGACTCCCCGCGACTATAACTCCTACGAGCAGTACTTC CASSSLTPRDYNSYEQYF
TRBJ1-2 TRBD1 TRBV6-6 - TGTGCCAGCAGCCTTCAGGGGGCGGGCGACTATGGCTACACCTTC CASSLQGAGDYGYTF
TRBJ1-3 - TRBV7-2 - TGTGCCAGCAGCTTAGTACAGATTGGAAACACCATATATTTT CASSLVQIGNTIYF
TRBJ2-2 - TRBV24-1 - TGTGCCACCAGTAAAGGGGACACCGGGGAGCTGTTTTTT CATSKGDTGELFF
TRBJ2-1 - TRBV6-2/TRBV6-3 medium-sized TGTGCCAGCAATGATGTATACAATGAGCAGTTCTTC CASNDVYNEQFF
TRBJ2-1 TRBD1 TRBV28 few TGTGCCAGCACCATACAGGGGGAATACAATGAGCAGTTCTTC CASTIQGEYNEQFF
TRBJ1-4 - TRBV5-1 few TGCGCCAGCAGCTTGGCCGCCAGTGGTGAAAAACTGTTTTTT CASSLAASGEKLFF
TRBJ2-1 TRBD2 TRBV5-1 few TGCGCCAGCGGGGCTAGCGGGTCCTACAATGAGCAGTTCTTC CASGASGSYNEQFF
TRBJ1-1 - TRBV25-1 - TGTGCCAGCAGCAGGGGTCGATTCAAGAACACTGAAGCTTTCTTT CASSRGRFKNTEAFF
TRBJ2-5 TRBD1 TRBV5-1 - TGCGCCAGCAGCCCGGGACAGGTAACAAGGGAGACCCAGTACTTC CASSPGQVTRETQYF
TRBJ2-3 - TRBV5-1 many TGCGCCAGCAGCATCGACCAGGCGACCGATACGCAGTATTTT CASSIDQATDTQYF
TRBJ1-2 - TRBV29-1 - TGCAGCGTTGTGCGACAGCCAAACTATGGCTACACCTTC CSVVRQPNYGYTF
TRBJ2-2 - TRBV5-1 - TGCGTCAGCAGCTTCCAGGGGGGCTCGAACACCGGGGAGCTGTTTTTT CVSSFQGGSNTGELFF
TRBJ1-1 - TRBV5-1 few TGCGCCAGCAGCTTGGAGGGACACAACACTGAAGCTTTCTTT CASSLEGHNTEAFF
TRBJ2-3 - TRBV6-5 - TGTGCCAGCAGTTCCTACCGTTTCGGGAGTAACACAGATACGCAGTATTTT CASSSYRFGSNTDTQYF
TRBJ2-3 TRBD2 TRBV20-1 few TGCAGTGCTAGAGATTTGTTGGCGGGAGTGGGGGATACGCAGTATTTT CSARDLLAGVGDTQYF
TRBJ2-2 TRBD2 TRBV5-1 many TGCGCCAGCAGCTTTAGCGGGAGGTCCGGGGAGCTGTTTTTT CASSFSGRSGELFF
TRBJ2-2 - TRBV4-1 - TGCGCCAGCAGGCAAGGATTATTTGGTTTCGCGAACACCGGGGAGCTGTTTTTT CASRQGLFGFANTGELFF
TRBJ2-6 - TRBV18 - TGTGCCAGCTCACAGAGCAGCTCTGGGGCCAACGTCCTGACTTTC CASSQSSSGANVLTF
TRBJ2-7 TRBD2 TRBV9 medium-sized TGTGCCAGCAGCGTATCCCTGGAAGCTCGCCGAGGACTAGCGACAGGAGGTAACGAGCAGTACTTC CASSVSLEARRGLATGGNEQYF
TRBJ1-1 TRBD1 TRBV10-3 few TGTGCCACCCGATTAACAGGGGGCACTGAAGCTTTCTTT CATRLTGGTEAFF
TRBJ2-7 - TRBV28 few TGTGCCAGCAGTTTAATCCAGGACGGCACCTACGAGCAGTACTTC CASSLIQDGTYEQYF
TRBJ2-2 - TRBV7-3 few TGTGCCAGCAGCAAGGGACTTGCGAACACCGGGGAGCTGTTTTTT CASSKGLANTGELFF
TRBJ1-2 - TRBV7-9 - TGTGCCAGCAGCATGGCTAACTATGGCTACACCTTC CASSMANYGYTF
TRBJ2-7 TRBD1 TRBV5-1 - TGCGCCAGCAGCTCCGGGACAGGATTCTGCGAGCAGTACTTC CASSSGTGFCEQYF
TRBJ1-1 - TRBV7-2 - TGTGCCAGCAGCTTCCCGAAAGGCACTGAAGCTTTCTTT CASSFPKGTEAFF
TRBJ2-6 - TRBV5-1 once TGCGCCAGCAGCTTGGACGGGGTAGGTGGGGCCAACGTCCTGACTTTC CASSLDGVGGANVLTF
TRBJ1-1 - TRBV10-3 - TGTGCCATCAGTGAAAATAAGGGAGGGGGCACTGAAGCTTTCTTT CAISENKGGGTEAFF
TRBJ2-1 - TRBV3-1 - TGTGCCAGCAGCCAAGACGGGGGTGGCTCCTACAATGAGCAGTTCTTC CASSQDGGGSYNEQFF
TRBJ1-1 - TRBV5-1 few TGCGCCAGCAGCTTCACACTAAAGGGGACTGAAGCTTTCTTT CASSFTLKGTEAFF
TRBJ1-5 - TRBV6-1 - TGTGCCAGCAGTGCGACCCTATATCAGCCCCAGCATTTT CASSATLYQPQHF
TRBJ1-1 - TRBV6-2/TRBV6-3 - TGTGCCAGCAGTTCCCCAATGAACACTGAAGCTTTCTTT CASSSPMNTEAFF
TRBJ2-5 - TRBV9 few TGTGCCAGCAGCGTAGAGGGGCAGGGGGAGACCCAGTACTTC CASSVEGQGETQYF
TRBJ2-5 - TRBV5-1 - TGCGCCAGCAGCTTGGCCGTAGCGGTGGGGGCAGAGACCCAGTACTTC CASSLAVAVGAETQYF
TRBJ1-1 - TRBV20-1 once TGCAGTGCTAAAGAACAACCAAACACTGAAGCTTTCTTT CSAKEQPNTEAFF
TRBJ1-4 TRBD1 TRBV5-5 - TGTGCCAGCAGCCTCGGGACAGGCTTCTCTAATGAAAAACTGATTTTT CASSLGTGFSNEKLIF
TRBJ2-1 - TRBV20-1 - TGCAGCGGCCCTCATTACAATGAGCAGTTCTTC CSGPHYNEQFF
TRBJ1-2 TRBD1 TRBV11-2 - TGTGCCAGCAGCACCCGGGACAGCTACTACACCTTC CASSTRDSYYTF
TRBJ2-3 TRBD2 TRBV5-1 few TGCGCCAGCAGCTTGGAAGGCGGGAGCGGTGATACGCAGTATTTT CASSLEGGSGDTQYF
TRBJ2-7 TRBD2 TRBV20-1 - TGCAGTGCTAGAGGGCTAGCGGGGGCTTACGAGCAGTACTTC CSARGLAGAYEQYF
TRBJ1-1 - TRBV4-2 - TGTGCCAGCAGCCAAGTGGGGGTAGGGGGGCCTACGAACACTGAAGCTTTCTTT CASSQVGVGGPTNTEAFF